The 22 T cell receptor beta chains below all came from one sample that was sequenced in a study of shared T cell receptors in the human thymus. Profiled with immunoSEQ multiplex PCR; TCRdb holds only in-frame clones, not every one. The data show hundreds of thousands of clones, 80% to 90% seen once. These sequences were also reported in another study, on human thymus T cells.

The sample was thymocytes. The receptors stem from a boy in the first two years of life with a congenital heart defect.

DNA for the CDR3: TGTGCCAGCAGTTTTCGGACAGGGTTGACAAATCAGCCCCAGCATTTT. Translation gives CASSFRTGLTNQPQHF. V and J are TRBV28 and TRBJ1-5; 8 bases fit TRBD1. V was clipped by 3 bases and J by 4 bases; unmatched bases: 8. The CDR3 contains 16 residues. Germline CDR1 and CDR2: MDHEN and SYDVKM.

The table lists this clone with a count of one. The V call is TRBV7-6, the J call TRBJ2-1; 11 bases map to TRBD2. Unmatched junction bases numbered 16, after V lost 2 bases and J lost 1 base. CDR1 and CDR2 from the germline V gene are SGHVS and FNYEAQ. This CDR3 region has 21 residues. The DNA of the CDR3 is TGTGCCAGCAGCTTATCTATGTCTAGCGGGAGGTTCGAAGGATCCTACAATGAGCAGTTCTTC. It encodes CASSLSMSSGRFEGSYNEQFF.

The chain recombines TRBV7-2 with TRBJ2-5; TRBD2 aligns across 8 bases. From germline, CDR1 is SGHTA and CDR2 FQGNSA. The CDR3 is 13 amino acids. Trimming cost V 5 bases and J 5 bases; bases outside gene matches: 4. This CDR3 is CASSPGTSETQYF. For the CDR3, the DNA is TGTGCCAGCAGCCCCGGGACTAGTGAGACCCAGTACTTC.

This clone was observed once. V usage is TRBV5-6 and J usage is TRBJ2-7; 8 bases match TRBD1. Germline CDR1 is SGHDT and CDR2 is YYEEEE. The CDR3 sequence is 16 residues long. The junction had 12 bases not matched to a gene; V was cut back by 4 bases and J by 3 bases. In DNA, the CDR3 is TGTGCCAGCAGCCAAAGCCCGGGACAGGAGATCTACGAGCAGTACTTC. Residues: CASSQSPGQEIYEQYF.

This clone appeared a few times. This sequence joins TRBV5-6 and TRBJ1-2, with a weak D call TRBD1 (6 bases). Germline CDR1 SGHDT, CDR2 YYEEEE. CDR3 length: 12 residues. Trimming shortened V by 2 bases and J by 6 bases, and 8 bases separated the two germline ends. CDR3 region: CASSLQGNGYTF. CDR3 coding DNA: TGTGCCAGCAGCTTACAGGGAAATGGCTACACCTTC.

The V call is TRBV4-3, the J call TRBJ2-2; tentatively, D is TRBD1 (6 bases). V was pared by 2 bases and J by 1 base, with 11 bases between. The CDR3 spans 16 residues. Germline-derived CDR1 and CDR2 are LGHNA and YSLEER. CDR3 amino acids: CASSQLWTENTGELFF. The CDR3, as DNA: TGCGCCAGCAGCCAACTATGGACAGAGAACACCGGGGAGCTGTTTTTT.

V and J are TRBV27 and TRBJ2-2; D is possibly TRBD1 (6 bases). The CDR3 extends over 15 amino acids. Trimming took off 6 bases at V and 2 bases at J, with 13 bases between the two ends. Germline CDR1 reads MNHEY; CDR2 reads SMNVEV (reference sequence). CDR3 sequence: CASRNPGHNTGELFF. The CDR3 coding sequence is TGTGCCAGCAGGAACCCGGGACACAACACCGGGGAGCTGTTTTTT.

The V gene is TRBV27, the J gene TRBJ1-5; D call uncertain. V shed 6 bases and J shed 2 bases, with 17 bases lying between them. The CDR3 runs to 16 residues. Germline V gives CDR1 MNHEY, CDR2 SMNVEV (reference sequence). This CDR3 is CASSHGGLGGNQPQHF. DNA for the CDR3: TGTGCCAGCAGCCACGGAGGGTTGGGAGGCAATCAGCCCCAGCATTTT.

V and J are TRBV28 and TRBJ1-4; D is unresolved. V lost 1 base, J lost 8 bases, and 11 bases lay in between. CDR3 length: 14 residues. CDR1 is MDHEN, CDR2 SYDVKM, per germline. The CDR3 nucleotides are TGTGCCAGCAGTTTATCCGGGTGGCGCGAAAAACTGTTTTTT. As protein: CASSLSGWREKLFF.

The CDR3 here is CASSNPTGGVDEQYF. The CDR3 coding sequence is TGTGCCAGTAGCAATCCGACAGGGGGAGTCGACGAGCAGTACTTC. This chain joins TRBV19 and TRBJ2-7, with TRBD1 matching 9 bases. Germline V gene lookup returns CDR1 LNHDA and CDR2 SQIVND (reference sequence). The CDR3 runs 15 residues. Unmatched junction bases numbered 11, after V lost 6 bases and J lost 5 bases.

On this clone: One junction end disagrees with the germline gene, perhaps due to a read error. The same CDR3 can be traced to other DNA sequences in this sample. The chain joins TRBV7-6 to TRBJ1-6; D not resolved. The CDR3 has 18 amino acids. Germline assignment: CDR1 SGHVS and CDR2 FNYEAQ. The CDR3: CASSLDRGLVRNNSPLHF. The CDR3 nucleotides read TGTGCCAGCAGCTTAGATCGCGGACTTGTTAGGAATAATTCCCCCCTCCACTTT.

The V and J genes are TRBV7-2 and TRBJ2-3, with TRBD1 identical over 7 bases. CDR1 is SGHTA and CDR2 is FQGNSA in the germline V gene. Losses at the gene ends were 4 bases for V and 0 bases for J; bases not matched to a gene: 1. The CDR3 spans 14 residues. The CDR3 DNA reads TGTGCCAGCAGCTCGGACAGGAGCACAGATACGCAGTATTTT. Translated: CASSSDRSTDTQYF.

The gene calls are TRBV4-1 and TRBJ1-1; D unclear. The CDR3 runs 18 residues. CDR1 is MGHRA, CDR2 YSYEKL, per germline. Trimming cost V 2 bases and J 4 bases, with 23 bases left between them. This CDR3 is CASSQMRGESAYGTEAFF. The CDR3 nucleotides are TGCGCCAGCAGCCAAATGCGGGGAGAATCGGCGTATGGCACTGAAGCTTTCTTT.

The chain joins TRBV15 to TRBJ1-1; 8 nucleotides agree with TRBD1. CDR1 and CDR2 from the germline V gene are LNHNV and YYDKDF (reference sequence). The length of the CDR3 is 17 residues. V was clipped by 4 bases and J by 0 bases; unmatched bases: 10. The DNA for the CDR3 is TGTGCCACCAGCAAGTCGCGGACAGGGTCCATGAACACTGAAGCTTTCTTT. Protein product: CATSKSRTGSMNTEAFF.

This chain links TRBV10-1 with TRBJ2-1, with TRBD2 identical over 8 bases. The CDR3 is 16 residues long. With 7 bases clipped from V and 11 bases from J, the junction kept 19 bases outside the gene matches. Germline V gives CDR1 WNHNN, CDR2 SYGVQD (reference sequence). The CDR3 DNA sequence: TGCGCCAGCACTACACGGGGGGGCTTCTCCATGATAAAGCAGTTCTTC. Its translation is CASTTRGGFSMIKQFF.

V usage is TRBV9 and J usage is TRBJ2-3; D uncertain. Deletions cut 0 bases from V and 5 bases from J, with 13 bases between. CDR3 length equals 15 residues. CDR1 is SGDLS, CDR2 YYNGEE, per germline. CDR3 region: CASSVGPSWLDTQYF. CDR3 sequence (DNA): TGTGCCAGCAGCGTAGGCCCCTCTTGGCTAGATACGCAGTATTTT.

CDR3 bases: TGCAGCGTTGAAGATATGGAGCTTTATGGCTACACCTTC. The encoded protein is CSVEDMELYGYTF. The chain couples TRBV29-1 to TRBJ1-2, with no clear D. V was pared by 0 bases and J by 5 bases, with 10 bases between. Germline CDR1 is SQVTM and CDR2 is ANQGSEA. This CDR3 spans 13 amino acids. The full variable domain, rest sourced from reference TRBV29-1 and TRBJ1-2, is SAVISQKPSRDICQRGTSLTIQCQVDSQVTMMFWYRQQPGQSLTLIATANQGSEATYESGFVIDKFPISRPNLTFSTLTVSNMSPEDSSIYLCSVEDMELYGYTFGSGTRLTVV.

This rearrangement joins TRBV27 to TRBJ2-7; D possibly corresponds to TRBD1 (8 bases). Germline CDR1 reads MNHEY; CDR2 reads SMNVEV (reference sequence). The CDR3 runs 15 residues. Trimming shortened V by 5 bases and J by 8 bases, and 22 bases separated the two germline ends. The CDR3 loop is CASSPSGTGRGKQYF. The CDR3 nucleotides are TGTGCCAGCAGTCCCAGCGGGACAGGCCGAGGAAAGCAGTACTTC.

The chain links TRBV4-3 to TRBJ1-6; TRBD1 is a possible D gene (6 bases). There are 16 residues in the CDR3. Trimming left V 1 base short and J 5 bases short, with 12 bases between. CDR1 and CDR2 (germline): LGHNA, YSLEER. Written as DNA, the CDR3 is TGCGCCAGCAGCCAAGCACGCTGGACAGATAATTCACCCCTCCACTTT. This gives the protein CASSQARWTDNSPLHF.

The rearrangement links TRBV19 to TRBJ2-7, with D perhaps matching TRBD2 (6 bases). The CDR3 runs to 16 residues. V shed 2 bases and J shed 0 bases, with 14 bases lying between them. Germline V lookup: CDR1 LNHDA, CDR2 SQIVND (reference sequence). This CDR3 is CASSIPRDGSSYEQYF. CDR3 coding DNA: TGTGCCAGTAGTATACCGAGGGACGGGAGCTCCTACGAGCAGTACTTC.

The V gene is TRBV28, the J gene TRBJ2-1; no clear D. V lost 2 bases to trimming and J lost 3 bases, with 11 bases between them. The CDR3 contains 15 residues. The germline V gene encodes CDR1 MDHEN and CDR2 SYDVKM. This CDR3 reads CASSLSQNHYNEQFF. CDR3 sequence (DNA): TGTGCCAGCAGTTTAAGTCAGAATCACTACAATGAGCAGTTCTTC.

The chain joins TRBV7-2 to TRBJ2-7; D uncertain. This CDR3 comprises 16 residues. CDR1 SGHTA and CDR2 FQGNSA come from the germline V gene. Between the trimmed V and J ends, which lost 1 base and 2 bases, there was a span of 15 bases. CDR3 loop: CASSLVKKSPPYEQYF. The CDR3 region has the DNA TGTGCCAGCAGCTTAGTGAAGAAGAGTCCCCCCTACGAGCAGTACTTC. Full variable domain (remainder filled in from reference TRBV7-2 and TRBJ2-7): GAGVSQSPSNKVTEKGKDVELRCDPISGHTALYWYRQSLGQGLEFLIYFQGNSAPDKSGLPSDRFSAERTGGSVSTLTIQRTQQEDSAVYLCASSLVKKSPPYEQYFGPGTRLTVT.